This TCR beta chain originates from a study of OX40 agonist ivuxolimab in advanced cancers. Study as a whole: Partial responses were observed in three patients, of whom one had hepatocellular carcinoma and two had cutaneous melanoma.

Germline assignment: CDR1 SNHLY and CDR2 FYNNEI. Trimming cost V 8 bases and J 5 bases; bases outside gene matches: 13. The CDR3 is 16 residues long. TCRdb keeps only in-frame clones here, not all; method: immunoSEQ multiplex PCR. The data show 65,000 to 95,000 clones, about 84% seen once. The chain carries TRBV2 and TRBJ2-1; TRBD1 matches at 9 bases. The sequenced sample was CD4+ or CD8+ T cells sorted from blood, obtained in a trial of the OX40 agonist ivuxolimab. The sequence derives from an adult with an advanced solid tumor such as melanoma, head and neck, liver or kidney cancer. The DNA for the CDR3 is TGTGCCAGCGTTAAGGGACAGGGTGGGTGGAACAATGAGCAGTTCTTC. This codes for CASVKGQGGWNNEQFF.